Below are 19 T cell receptor beta chains sequenced from a single sample in a study of T-cell memory formation after mild COVID-19. TCRdb ran MiXCR on the 5' RACE reads and lists one entry per CDR3 protein. The repertoire holds 250,000 to 300,000 distinct CDR3 sequences, with 8% to 10% as singletons. Sequencing was performed on PBMCs or a T cell subset sorted from them (not recorded which). The receptor source for this set is a man between 18 and 35 years old who had mild COVID-19 (a few samples of this study predate the infection). Cell type and time point are not known.

The table lists this clonotype with a few counts. The chain links TRBV7-2 to TRBJ1-2, with D perhaps matching TRBD1 (6 bases). This CDR3 is 14 amino acids long. V dropped 4 bases and J dropped 2 bases, with 11 bases sitting between them. CDR1 SGHTA and CDR2 FQGNSA come from the germline V gene. CDR3 in amino acids: CASSSVQGNYGYTF. As DNA, the CDR3 is TGTGCCAGCAGCTCCGTGCAGGGGAACTATGGCTACACCTTC.

This rearrangement joins TRBV20-1 to TRBJ1-2; 7 bases line up with TRBD1. The CDR3 is made up of 15 amino acids. CDR1 and CDR2 (germline): DFQATT, SNEGSKA (reference sequence). J was trimmed by 4 bases and V by 3 bases; bases with no gene match: 11. CDR3 residues: CSASLRAQGSYGYTF. The CDR3 nucleotides are TGCAGTGCTAGTCTTAGGGCACAGGGGTCCTATGGCTACACCTTC.

This clonotype was seen a few times. The gene calls are TRBV29-1 and TRBJ1-2; D is unclear. V lost 4 bases to trimming and J lost 2 bases, with 11 bases between them. Germline V CDR1 and CDR2: SQVTM, ANQGSEA. This CDR3 contains 13 residues. This CDR3 is CSVGSSTNYGYTF. In DNA form, the CDR3 reads TGCAGCGTTGGCTCTTCCACCAACTATGGCTACACCTTC.

The chain combines TRBV4-1 with TRBJ2-2; D unresolved. V gave up 1 base and J gave up 1 base, with 7 bases separating them. This CDR3 has 15 amino acids. Germline CDR1 and CDR2: MGHRA and YSYEKL. The CDR3 loop is CASSQAVMNTGELFF. CDR3 sequence (DNA): TGCGCCAGCAGCCAAGCAGTGATGAACACCGGGGAGCTGTTTTTT.

The chain is built from TRBV9 and TRBJ1-5, with 11 nucleotides matching TRBD1. J was trimmed by 5 bases and V by 3 bases; bases with no gene match: 1. The CDR3 has 14 amino acids. Germline CDR1 SGDLS, CDR2 YYNGEE. The chain's CDR3 is CASSGTGGHQPQHF. As DNA, the CDR3 is TGTGCCAGCAGCGGGACAGGGGGCCATCAGCCCCAGCATTTT.

This clonotype appeared a few times. The chain is built from TRBV3-1 and TRBJ2-1, with D hard to call. The ends were cut back, 5 bases at V and 8 bases at J, with 19 bases in the middle. In germline, CDR1 is LGHDT, CDR2 YNNKEL (reference sequence). The CDR3 totals 15 residues. The CDR3 DNA is TGTGCCAGCAGCATGAGTAGCAGCCCCCTTGATGAGCAGTTCTTC. This sequence encodes CASSMSSSPLDEQFF.

This clonotype was seen more than once but under ten times. The chain uses TRBV5-4 and TRBJ2-3; the D is unclear. V lost 2 bases, J lost 3 bases, and 7 bases lay in between. From germline, CDR1 is SGHNT and CDR2 YYREEE (reference sequence). This CDR3 has 13 residues. CDR3 bases: TGTGCCAGCAGCTTATGGGCGACAGATACGCAGTATTTT. This codes for CASSLWATDTQYF.

This clonotype was detected ten times or more. This chain uses TRBV21-1 with TRBJ2-5; TRBD1 reflects the table's D call only, with no check against the DNA. TRBV21-1 is classified as a pseudogene. This CDR3 has 15 amino acids. CDR3 residues: CASSKVPDPQETQYF. The CDR3, as DNA: TGTGCCAGCAGCAAGGTCCCGGACCCTCAAGAGACCCAGTACTTC.

This clonotype was detected many times. The chain combines TRBV5-1 with TRBJ2-5, with no clear D. The germline V and J ends were trimmed by 3 bases and 5 bases, with 17 bases remaining between them. The CDR3 loop spans 15 amino acids. In germline, CDR1 is SGHRS, CDR2 YFSETQ. The CDR3 DNA reads as TGCGCCAGCAGCTGGGCTGACCCGGAGAGGGAGACCCAGTACTTC. Protein: CASSWADPERETQYF.

This clonotype has at least ten counts. This chain joins TRBV20-1 and TRBJ1-3; D call uncertain. Trimming took 3 bases from V and 2 from J, leaving 11 bases between them. The CDR3 is 14 residues long. Germline V gives CDR1 DFQATT, CDR2 SNEGSKA (reference sequence). CDR3 region: CSASWGNTGNTIYF. The CDR3 bases are TGCAGTGCTAGTTGGGGTAATACTGGAAACACCATATATTTT.

In this sample, this clonotype turned up a few times. The chain links TRBV7-9 to TRBJ1-2; D is unresolved. The CDR3 consists of 10 residues. CDR1 is SEHNR and CDR2 is FQNEAQ in the germline V gene (reference sequence). Trimming shortened V by 1 base and J by 6 bases, and 0 bases separated the two germline ends. For the CDR3, the DNA is TGTGCCAGCAGCTTAGATGGCTACACCTTC. Amino acids: CASSLDGYTF.

The CDR3 coding sequence is TGTGCCAGCAGCTCTACGACAGGGCAAGACTCTGGGGCCAACGTCCTGACTTTC. It codes for CASSSTTGQDSGANVLTF. The chain recombines TRBV7-9 with TRBJ2-6; TRBD1 matches 7 bases. Germline V CDR1 and CDR2: SEHNR, FQNEAQ (reference sequence). CDR3 length: 18 amino acids. V trimming: 4 bases; J trimming: 0 bases; junction bases outside the gene matches: 9.

The V gene is TRBV7-3, the J gene TRBJ2-3, with 8 bases identical to TRBD2. The V segment lost 1 base and the J segment 5 bases; nucleotides outside the gene matches: 2. CDR1 and CDR2 from the germline V gene are SGHTA and FQGTGA. The CDR3 is 14 amino acids. CDR3 DNA: TGTGCCAGCAGCTTAAGGCTAGCGGGAGATACGCAGTATTTT. Protein sequence: CASSLRLAGDTQYF.

This clonotype was counted only a few times. The V call is TRBV5-1, the J call TRBJ2-6, with 8 bases identical to TRBD1. Germline V lookup: CDR1 SGHRS, CDR2 YFSETQ. This CDR3 has 20 amino acids. After removal of 0 bases from V and 2 bases from J, the junction contained 13 bases not matched to a gene. The CDR3 loop reads CASSLDPSGTGPPGANVLTF. The CDR3 DNA reads as TGCGCCAGCAGCTTGGACCCTTCCGGGACAGGACCCCCTGGGGCCAACGTCCTGACTTTC.

The chain links TRBV24-1 to TRBJ2-2, with D unclear. This CDR3 spans 14 amino acids. CDR1 is KGHDR and CDR2 is SFDVKD in the germline V gene. V lost 5 bases, J lost 3 bases, and 9 bases lay in between. CDR3: CATSVGLDTGELFF. The CDR3 nucleotides read TGTGCCACCAGTGTGGGTTTGGACACCGGGGAGCTGTTTTTT.

This chain uses TRBV20-1 with TRBJ2-1, with 8 bases identical to TRBD2. V was clipped by 0 bases and J by 4 bases; unmatched bases: 5. CDR1 and CDR2 (germline): DFQATT, SNEGSKA (reference sequence). The CDR3 extends over 15 amino acids. The CDR3 loop reads CSARDPSGGYNEQFF. The CDR3 DNA is TGCAGTGCTAGAGACCCCAGCGGGGGATACAATGAGCAGTTCTTC.

This clonotype occurred many times. The chain couples TRBV20-1 to TRBJ2-3, with D perhaps TRBD1 (6 bases). Germline loops: CDR1 DFQATT, CDR2 SNEGSKA (reference sequence). The CDR3 totals 11 residues. V lost 6 bases and J 8 bases, leaving 12 bases between the germline ends. Written as DNA, the CDR3 is TGCAGTGCGAGACAGGCGGCTACGCAGTATTTT. It is translated as CSARQAATQYF.

This sequence joins TRBV3-1 and TRBJ2-3, with a possible D match to TRBD2 (5 bases). CDR1 and CDR2 from the germline V gene are LGHDT and YNNKEL (reference sequence). CDR3 length: 15 amino acids. V lost 2 bases to trimming and J lost 11 bases, with 20 bases between them. This CDR3 is CASSQLVRGGRRQYF. The CDR3 nucleotides are TGTGCCAGCAGCCAACTAGTACGTGGAGGACGAAGGCAGTATTTT.

V is TRBV24-1 and J is TRBJ2-2, with D possibly being TRBD1 (6 bases). Trimming removed 3 bases from V and 7 bases from J, with 11 bases in between. CDR1 is KGHDR and CDR2 is SFDVKD in the germline V gene. The CDR3 length is 14 residues. The CDR3 here is CATSDTTGLGELFF. As DNA, the CDR3 is TGTGCCACCAGTGATACTACAGGGCTCGGGGAGCTGTTTTTT.